This T cell receptor beta chain was sequenced for a study of blood T cell repertoires in COVID-19. Study summary: Material from acute and convalescent COVID-19 was sourced from the United States, Italy and Spain. Sample material is recorded as cDNA or gDNA derived from T cells, B-cell-depleted T cells, or PBMCs.

In the authors' methods: Amplification with reference gene primers provided the estimates of nucleated cell counts. The table came from immunoSEQ multiplex PCR; TCRdb's copy has only in-frame clones and leaves some out. From that table come the V and J calls and clone size; the DNA was used to work out D and trimming. The table records roughly 140,000 clones, around 87% of them present only once. This clone occurred once. The germline CDR1 and CDR2 sequences are SGDLS and YYNGEE. This CDR3 region has 15 residues. V lost 2 bases, J lost 0 bases, and 11 bases lay in between. The study recruited people aged about 18 to 90 years across more than 20 US areas.

The chain carries TRBV9 and TRBJ1-1, with no clear D. The TCR originated in a woman aged 25-40 years with acute COVID-19. The specimen sequenced was PBMCs or T cells enriched from blood (not recorded which). The CDR3 protein is CASSVHAGVNTEAFF. The CDR3 coding sequence is TGTGCCAGCAGCGTGCATGCGGGCGTGAACACTGAAGCTTTCTTT.